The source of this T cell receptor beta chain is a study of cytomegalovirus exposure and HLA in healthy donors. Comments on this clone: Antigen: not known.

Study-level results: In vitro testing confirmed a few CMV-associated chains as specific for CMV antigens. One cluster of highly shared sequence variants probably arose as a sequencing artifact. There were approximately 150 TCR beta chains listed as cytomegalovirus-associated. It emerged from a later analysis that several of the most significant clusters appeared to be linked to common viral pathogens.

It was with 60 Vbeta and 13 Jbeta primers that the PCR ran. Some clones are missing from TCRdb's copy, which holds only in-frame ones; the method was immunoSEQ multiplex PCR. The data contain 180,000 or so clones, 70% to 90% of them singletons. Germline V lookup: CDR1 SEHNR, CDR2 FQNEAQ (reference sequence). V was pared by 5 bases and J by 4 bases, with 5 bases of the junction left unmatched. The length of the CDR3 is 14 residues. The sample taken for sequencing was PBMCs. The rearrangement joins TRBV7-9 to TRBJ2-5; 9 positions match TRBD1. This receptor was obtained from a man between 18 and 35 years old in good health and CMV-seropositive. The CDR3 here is CASSPEDRGETQYF. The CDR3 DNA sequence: TGTGCCAGCAGCCCCGAGGACAGGGGAGAGACCCAGTACTTC.